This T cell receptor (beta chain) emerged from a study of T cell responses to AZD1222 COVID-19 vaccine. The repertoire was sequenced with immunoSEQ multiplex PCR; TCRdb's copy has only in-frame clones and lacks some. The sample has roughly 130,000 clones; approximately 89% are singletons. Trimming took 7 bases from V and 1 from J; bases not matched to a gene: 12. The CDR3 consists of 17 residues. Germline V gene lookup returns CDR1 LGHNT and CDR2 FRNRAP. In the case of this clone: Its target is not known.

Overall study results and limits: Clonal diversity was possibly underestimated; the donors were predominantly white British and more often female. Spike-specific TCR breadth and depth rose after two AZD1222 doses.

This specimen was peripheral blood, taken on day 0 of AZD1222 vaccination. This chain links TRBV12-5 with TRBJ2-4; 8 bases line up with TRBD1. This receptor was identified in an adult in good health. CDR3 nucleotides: TGTGCTAGTGCCCACCGGGACAGGAGTTTGGCCAAAAACATTCAGTACTTC. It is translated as CASAHRDRSLAKNIQYF.